This TCR beta chain comes out of a study of blood T cell repertoires in COVID-19. Overall study context: Some COVID-19 samples were acute and others convalescent; all came from the United States, Italy and Spain. The analysed material was cDNA or gDNA that came from T cells, B-cell-depleted T cells, or PBMCs.

J was trimmed by 8 bases and V by 6 bases; bases with no gene match: 5. CDR3 length equals 14 residues. From germline, CDR1 is WSHSY and CDR2 SAAADI. While infection was still active, Seattle patients were enrolled and then followed longitudinally. TCRdb's copy holds only in-frame clones and misses some; the assay was immunoSEQ multiplex PCR. The sample contains more than 350,000 clones, roughly 90% of which appear only once. This chain joins TRBV10-2 and TRBJ2-1, with 12 nucleotides matching TRBD2. Material for sequencing was peripheral blood. This clonotype originated in a woman younger than 45 with COVID-19, enrolled during active disease. The CDR3 coding sequence is TGCGCCAGCAGGGCTAGCGGGGGGGCGGATGAGCAGTTCTTC. Translated, it gives CASRASGGADEQFF.